This T cell receptor (beta chain) was sequenced in a study of T cell repertoires in aging, cancer and after chemotherapy. Peripheral blood genomic DNA, not sorted cells or RNA, was the template. This clonotype was picked up a small number of times. CDR1 and CDR2 from the germline V gene are WNHNN and SYGVQD (reference sequence). The CDR3 totals 16 residues. Losses at the gene ends were 3 bases for V and 7 bases for J; bases not matched to a gene: 14. Multiplex touch-down PCR with TRB-A/B primers amplified rearranged V-D-J TRB sequences. TCRdb redid the calling of the multiplex PCR reads with MiXCR, one entry per CDR3 protein. The table has roughly 8,600 distinct CDR3 sequences, 25% to 40% seen once.

Sample: blood. The chain combines TRBV10-1 with TRBJ2-7; 8 bases are a match to TRBD2. This receptor was identified in a human donor in good health. The CDR3 region has the DNA TGCGCCAGCAGTGATTCCGCCGGGACTAGGATCTTTGAGCAGTACTTC. It specifies CASSDSAGTRIFEQYF.